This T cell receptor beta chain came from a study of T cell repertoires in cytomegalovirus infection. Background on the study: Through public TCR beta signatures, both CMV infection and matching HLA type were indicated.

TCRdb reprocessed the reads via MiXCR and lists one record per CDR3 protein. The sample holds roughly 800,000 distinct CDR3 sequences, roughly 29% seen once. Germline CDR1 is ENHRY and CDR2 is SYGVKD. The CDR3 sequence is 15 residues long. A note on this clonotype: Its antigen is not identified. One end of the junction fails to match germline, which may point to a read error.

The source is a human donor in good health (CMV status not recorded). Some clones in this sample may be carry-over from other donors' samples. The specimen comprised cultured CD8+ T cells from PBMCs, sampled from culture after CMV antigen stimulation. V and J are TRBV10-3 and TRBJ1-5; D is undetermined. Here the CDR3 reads CAISESDGSKQPQHF. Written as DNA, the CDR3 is TGTGCCATCAGTGAGTCGGATGGCAGCAAGCAGCCCCAGCATTTT.